This T cell receptor beta chain originates from a study of CD8+CD57+ T cells in acquired aplastic anemia. The authors sequenced patients whose flow cytometry had shown CD8+CD57+ cell expansion. No therapy had been given to the patients at the time of blood sampling. Study results and caveats: Overlap between patients and controls comprised about 30 CD8+ CDR3 sequences.

The TCR beta profiling, which covered VDJ combination and CDR3 sequence, was carried out using genomic DNA as the template. One entry per CDR3 protein, called by TCRdb with MiXCR from the reads. Here the sample spans fewer than 200,000 distinct CDR3 sequences, about 70% being singletons. With 1 base clipped from V and 3 bases from J, the junction kept 2 bases outside the gene matches. Germline loops: CDR1 SGHTA, CDR2 FQGNSA. The CDR3 runs to 15 residues. About this clonotype itself: Its antigen is undetermined.

The receptor's source is a human donor with aplastic anemia. The chain combines TRBV7-2 with TRBJ2-7; 11 positions agree with TRBD1. The source material was sorted CD4+, CD8+, or CD8+CD57+ T cells (not recorded which) from PBMCs. In DNA form, the CDR3 reads TGTGCCAGCAGCTTAGTAGGGACAGGGGGCTACGAGCAGTACTTC. It is translated as CASSLVGTGGYEQYF.